These 18 T cell receptor beta chains were sequenced from one sample in a study of cytomegalovirus exposure and HLA in healthy donors. With 60 Vbeta and 13 Jbeta primers, the PCR was carried out. Data came from immunoSEQ multiplex PCR; TCRdb stores just in-frame clones and leaves some out. Found here are some 100,000 clones, 84% of them singletons; the top ten hold roughly 1.2%. Sequencing was done on a sample of PBMCs. The receptors here all came from a woman younger than 35 in good health and CMV-seronegative.

The rearrangement links TRBV7-9 to TRBJ2-7, with 10 bases lining up with TRBD1. The CDR3 spans 15 residues. CDR1 and CDR2 from the germline V gene are SEHNR and FQNEAQ (reference sequence). The V and J ends lost 5 bases and 2 bases, in that order; junction bases with no gene match: 6. The chain's CDR3 is CASSGTGELTYEQYF. The CDR3 DNA reads as TGTGCCAGCAGCGGGACAGGGGAATTAACCTACGAGCAGTACTTC.

The rearrangement links TRBV27 to TRBJ1-2; a possible D gene is TRBD1 (6 bases). The V gene lost 2 bases and the J gene lost 0 bases, with 13 bases spanning the gap. The CDR3 sequence is 16 residues long. Germline CDR1 and CDR2: MNHEY and SMNVEV (reference sequence). In nucleotides, the CDR3 is TGTGCCAGCAGTTTAGTGGGGGCCTCCTCTAACTATGGCTACACCTTC. Its protein is CASSLVGASSNYGYTF.

The chain couples TRBV4-3 to TRBJ2-7; D is unresolved. Per the germline V gene, CDR1 is LGHNA and CDR2 is YSLEER. The CDR3 covers 15 residues. With 0 bases removed from V and 2 bases from J, the gap between germline ends came to 11 bases. The CDR3 is CASSQDPVQAYEQYF. The CDR3 DNA reads TGCGCCAGCAGCCAAGATCCAGTGCAGGCCTACGAGCAGTACTTC.

This clone has just a few counts. The V gene is TRBV10-3, the J gene TRBJ1-1; perhaps TRBD1 as D (5 bases). Looked up from germline, CDR1 is ENHRY and CDR2 is SYGVKD. CDR3 length: 13 residues. V was trimmed by 6 bases and J by 4 bases, leaving 12 bases between them. The CDR3 reads CAIRGRQGTEAFF. CDR3 in DNA: TGTGCCATCAGAGGTAGGCAGGGCACTGAAGCTTTCTTT.

Note on this clone: One end of the junction varies from germline; a read error may be responsible. Within the sample, other DNA sequences also encode this same CDR3. This chain joins TRBV9 and TRBJ2-7; 7 positions match TRBD1. The CDR3 runs to 16 residues. CDR1 is SGDLS, CDR2 YYNGEE, per germline. CDR3: CASSVATDRHSYEQYF. CDR3 DNA sequence: TGTGCCAGCAGCGTAGCTACGGACAGGCACTCCTACGAGCAGTATTTC.

The chain recombines TRBV7-9 with TRBJ2-7, with 7 bases aligning to TRBD2. CDR1 is SEHNR and CDR2 is FQNEAQ in the germline V gene (reference sequence). Trimming removed 5 bases from V and 3 bases from J; junction bases left unmatched: 7. This CDR3 spans 14 amino acids. CDR3 in amino acids: CASSPSGENYEQYF. Written as DNA, the CDR3 is TGTGCCAGCAGCCCAAGCGGGGAAAACTACGAGCAGTACTTC.

The chain joins TRBV5-6 to TRBJ2-7; 7 nucleotides line up with TRBD2. After removal of 6 bases from V and 5 bases from J, the junction contained 11 bases not matched to a gene. The CDR3 totals 14 residues. Germline V gives CDR1 SGHDT, CDR2 YYEEEE. This CDR3 is CASKKMGGDHEQYF. The CDR3 region has the DNA TGTGCCAGCAAAAAGATGGGAGGGGACCACGAGCAGTACTTC.

V usage is TRBV6-4 and J usage is TRBJ2-1, with D possibly matching TRBD2 (5 bases). CDR3 size: 13 residues. The V gene's germline CDR1 is MRHNA and CDR2 SNTAGT. V shed 4 bases and J shed 4 bases, with 8 bases lying between them. The CDR3 coding sequence is TGTGCCAGCAGTGGCGGGCCATACAATGAGCAGTTCTTC. It specifies CASSGGPYNEQFF.

The chain has TRBV18 and TRBJ2-2, with D perhaps matching TRBD1 (5 bases). With 0 bases removed from V and 6 bases from J, the gap between germline ends came to 14 bases. The CDR3 runs to 16 residues. In germline, CDR1 is KGHSH, CDR2 LQKENI. The CDR3 loop is CASSPPTQGRSGELFF. As DNA, the CDR3 is TGTGCCAGCTCACCACCGACCCAGGGAAGATCCGGGGAGCTGTTTTTT.

This clone has only one observation. V and J are TRBV15 and TRBJ2-7, with a tentative D call TRBD2 (5 bases). The CDR3 runs to 15 residues. V dropped 5 bases and J dropped 1 base, with 15 bases sitting between them. CDR1 is LNHNV and CDR2 is YYDKDF in the germline V gene (reference sequence). The CDR3 spells CATSARWGDSYEQYF. CDR3 DNA: TGTGCCACCAGCGCGCGGTGGGGAGATTCCTACGAGCAGTACTTC. Based on the CDR3 plus reference TRBV15 and TRBJ2-7, the full variable domain is DAMVIQNPRYQVTQFGKPVTLSCSQTLNHNVMYWYQQKSSQAPKLLFHYYDKDFNNEADTPDNFQSRRPNTSFCFLDIRSPGLGDTAMYLCATSARWGDSYEQYFGPGTRLTVT.

V and J are TRBV7-8 and TRBJ2-7; 11 nucleotides agree with TRBD2. Germline assignment: CDR1 SGHVS and CDR2 FQNEAQ. There are 16 residues in the CDR3. Germline trimming cut 4 bases from V and 0 bases from J; bases unmatched to any gene: 5. CDR3 protein: CASSYGTSGGSYEQYF. CDR3 nucleotides: TGTGCCAGCAGCTACGGGACTAGCGGAGGCTCCTACGAGCAGTACTTC.

This sequence joins TRBV15 and TRBJ2-3; 12 positions agree with TRBD1. V shed 5 bases, J shed 3 bases, and the junction held 6 bases outside the gene matches. Germline-derived CDR1 and CDR2 are LNHNV and YYDKDF (reference sequence). The CDR3 runs to 16 residues. CDR3 bases: TGTGCCACCAGCCGCTGGGACAGGGGGCGTACAGATACGCAGTATTTT. Translation gives CATSRWDRGRTDTQYF.

The genes are TRBV19 and TRBJ2-4; 7 positions match TRBD1. The CDR3 consists of 18 residues. Germline trimming cut 2 bases from V and 6 bases from J; bases unmatched to any gene: 16. The germline V gene encodes CDR1 LNHDA and CDR2 SQIVND (reference sequence). CDR3 in DNA: TGTGCCAGTAGTATATTAGGGACCCGAGGGGGCGCGGGAAACATTCAGTACTTC. Protein: CASSILGTRGGAGNIQYF.

The V and J genes are TRBV7-9 and TRBJ1-6; possibly TRBD1 for D (5 bases). This CDR3 contains 14 residues. Germline CDR1 and CDR2: SEHNR and FQNEAQ (reference sequence). V was trimmed by 5 bases and J by 10 bases, leaving 15 bases between them. The CDR3: CASSAGGFGSPLHF. The CDR3 nucleotides read TGTGCCAGCAGCGCGGGGGGATTCGGGTCACCCCTCCACTTT.

The CDR3 spells CASSLTSQGETEAFF. The CDR3 DNA reads TGTGCCAGTAGCCTAACTTCACAGGGGGAGACTGAAGCTTTCTTT. V usage is TRBV19 and J usage is TRBJ1-1, with 8 bases that match TRBD1. The germline gives CDR1 LNHDA, CDR2 SQIVND (reference sequence). V shed 6 bases and J 5 bases; nucleotides not matched to a gene: 11. CDR3 length: 15 residues. The whole variable domain, remainder taken from reference TRBV19 and TRBJ1-1, is DGGITQSPKYLFRKEGQNVTLSCEQNLNHDAMYWYRQDPGQGLRLIYYSQIVNDFQKGDIAEGYSVSREKKESFPLTVTSAQKNPTAFYLCASSLTSQGETEAFFGQGTRLTVV.

The chain couples TRBV11-2 to TRBJ2-3; 9 nucleotides agree with TRBD2. In germline, CDR1 is SGHAT, CDR2 FQNNGV. The CDR3 consists of 15 residues. V lost 6 bases and J lost 1; bases outside the gene matches: 5. CDR3 coding DNA: TGTGCCAGCAGGATTAGCGGGAGCGGCACAGATACGCAGTATTTT. Amino acids: CASRISGSGTDTQYF.

This rearrangement joins TRBV4-3 to TRBJ2-1; 9 bases agree with TRBD1. V shed 1 base, J shed 9 bases, and the junction held 16 bases outside the gene matches. CDR1 is LGHNA, CDR2 YSLEER, per germline. This CDR3 region has 18 residues. CDR3 loop: CASSQALRGTGMGGEQFF. The CDR3 DNA reads as TGCGCCAGCAGCCAAGCGCTTCGTGGGACAGGGATGGGGGGTGAGCAGTTCTTC.

The chain combines TRBV28 with TRBJ1-5; 7 bases match TRBD1. The CDR3 length is 16 residues. CDR1 and CDR2 (germline): MDHEN, SYDVKM. Losses at the gene ends were 7 bases for V and 2 bases for J; bases not matched to a gene: 11. CDR3 nucleotide sequence: TGTGCCAGCACTCCCTCCGGCGACAGGGGCAATCAGCCCCAGCATTTT. This encodes CASTPSGDRGNQPQHF. Full variable domain (missing parts from reference TRBV28 and TRBJ1-5): DVKVTQSSRYLVKRTGEKVFLECVQDMDHENMFWYRQDPGLGLRLIYFSYDVKMKEKGDIPEGYSVSREKKERFSLILESASTNQTSMYLCASTPSGDRGNQPQHFGDGTRLSIL.